This entry describes one TCR beta chain. This sample is part of a study of T cells after yellow fever vaccination. Whole-study context: Fractions with few cells were prepared using SMART-Seq v4 Ultra Low Input.

TCR cDNA was made by 5'RACE template switching, adding a universal primer site and UMIs. TCRdb itself ran the 5' RACE reads through MiXCR, one entry per CDR3 protein. The table shows some 560,000 distinct CDR3 sequences, with less than 20% occurring only once. The sample here was PBMCs, taken around 5 days after the first yellow fever vaccination. The TCR comes from a man aged 18 to 30 who received the YFV17D yellow fever vaccine.

The CDR3 protein is CASSQTPVAQPQHF. CDR3 bases: TGTGCCAGCAGCCAAACCCCCGTAGCCCAGCCCCAGCATTTT. The chain employs TRBV7-2 and TRBJ1-5, with D uncertain. Trimming took off 5 bases at V and 7 bases at J, with 15 bases between the two ends. Per germline, CDR1 SGHTA and CDR2 FQGNSA. The CDR3 spans 14 residues.